Listed below are T cell receptor beta chains from one sample, sequenced in a study of blood T cell repertoires in COVID-19. Sequencing was performed with immunoSEQ multiplex PCR; in TCRdb, only in-frame clones are kept and a portion is missing. The sample has roughly 36,000 clones, approximately 85% seen once. Sequenced: peripheral blood. The receptors stem from a man aged 55 to 70 with acute or convalescent COVID-19. CDR3s include the opening cysteine and the closing phenylalanine or tryptophan. D genes are given only for firm matches. A row's size may be missing; if present it is once, few, many or a size class.

>TRBJ2-7|TRBV2|.|.
CASSVRPLSYEQYF
TGTGCCAGCAGTGTGCGCCCCCTCTCCTACGAGCAGTACTTC
>TRBJ2-3|TRBV2|TRBD1|.
CASEGQVTDTQYF
TGTGCTTCGGAGGGACAGGTTACAGATACGCAGTATTTT
>TRBJ1-6|TRBV6-1|.|.
CASSEGGAHSPLHF
TGTGCCAGCAGTGAGGGGGGGGCGCATTCACCCCTCCACTTT
>TRBJ1-5|TRBV2|TRBD1|.
CASSGDSLMGNQPQHF
TGTGCCAGCAGCGGGGACAGTCTCATGGGCAATCAGCCCCAGCATTTT
>TRBJ2-5|TRBV11-2|TRBD2|.
CASRPLTSGEETQYF
TGTGCCAGCAGACCTCTCACTAGCGGGGAAGAGACCCAGTACTTC
>TRBJ2-7|TRBV6-4|TRBD2|.
CASSETPASGEPGSVYRQYF
TGTGCCAGCAGTGAAACCCCCGCTAGCGGGGAGCCTGGAAGTGTTTATCGCCAGTACTTC
>TRBJ2-7|TRBV11-3|TRBD1|.
CASPRKTTGGGEEGQYF
TGTGCCAGCCCTAGGAAGACGACAGGGGGAGGGGAAGAGGGGCAGTACTTC
>TRBJ1-5|TRBV15|.|.
CATSRDTDQPQHF
TGTGCCACCAGCAGAGACACGGATCAGCCCCAGCATTTT
>TRBJ2-5|TRBV27|.|.
CASRGPGEYF
TGTGCCAGCAGAGGGCCCGGGGAGTACTTC
>TRBJ1-1|TRBV21-1|.|.
CASSPKDREGTEAFF
TGTGCCAGCAGCCCGAAGGACAGGGAGGGGACTGAAGCTTTCTTT
>TRBJ1-2|TRBV28|.|.
CASRRQGGYTF
TGTGCCAGCCGCCGTCAGGGAGGCTACACCTTC
>TRBJ1-6|TRBV14|TRBD1|few
CASSPWTGNSPLHF
TGTGCCAGCAGCCCTTGGACAGGGAATTCACCCCTCCACTTT
>TRBJ2-7|TRBV14|.|.
CASSQGYKPYEQYF
TGTGCCAGCAGCCAAGGGTACAAACCCTACGAGCAGTACTTC
>TRBJ2-7|TRBV4-3|.|.
CASSQGPGNEQYF
TGCGCCAGCAGCCAAGGTCCGGGGAACGAGCAGTACTTC
>TRBJ1-3|TRBV19|TRBD1|.
CASRRDRADGNTIYF
TGTGCCAGTAGGCGGGACAGGGCGGACGGAAACACCATATATTTT
>TRBJ2-7|TRBV25-1|TRBD1|.
CASRETGFLHEQYF
TGTGCCAGCAGGGAGACAGGGTTTCTCCACGAGCAGTACTTC
>TRBJ2-5|TRBV5-4|.|.
CASSSLGGGETQYF
TGTGCCAGCAGCTCCCTAGGGGGGGGAGAGACCCAGTACTTC
>TRBJ2-7|TRBV7-9|TRBD2|.
CASSLVAAGGPHEQYF
TGTGCCAGCAGCTTAGTTGCAGCGGGGGGGCCCCACGAGCAGTACTTC
>TRBJ2-2|TRBV4-2|TRBD2|few
CASSQPQGGGWTGELFF
TGTGCCAGCAGCCAGCCGCAAGGCGGGGGTTGGACCGGGGAGCTGTTTTTT
>TRBJ2-7|TRBV18|TRBD1|.
CASSPGTGRYF
TGTGCCAGCTCACCGGGGACAGGGAGGTACTTC
>TRBJ2-3|TRBV6-2/TRBV6-3|.|few
CASIPGLRTDTQYF
TGTGCCAGCATCCCGGGACTCCGCACAGATACGCAGTATTTT
>TRBJ2-5|TRBV5-4|.|.
CASSWGAGAQETQYF
TGTGCCAGCAGCTGGGGTGCAGGGGCACAAGAGACCCAGTACTTC
>TRBJ2-1|TRBV5-1|TRBD1|.
CASSPSTGKNEQFF
TGCGCCAGCAGCCCATCGACAGGGAAGAATGAGCAGTTCTTC
>TRBJ2-1|TRBV18|TRBD1|.
CASSRGQASYNEQFF
TGTGCCAGCTCACGCGGACAGGCGTCCTACAATGAGCAGTTCTTC